This TCR beta chain is drawn from a study of CD8 T cells in Susac syndrome. CDR1 is LNHDA and CDR2 is SQIVND in the germline V gene (reference sequence). CDR3 length equals 16 residues. V gave up 1 base and J gave up 4 bases; unmatched junction bases: 7. cDNA came from approximately 0.5 to 1 ug RNA primed by random hexamers. Across 54 Vbeta and 13 Jbeta, immunoSEQ multiplex PCR amplified TCR beta CDR3. TCRdb processed the immunoSEQ multiplex PCR reads anew with MiXCR; each CDR3 protein has one entry. The sample has approximately 200,000 distinct CDR3 sequences, 85% to 95% seen once. TCR beta from blood CD8+ and CD4+ T cells was sequenced. The multiple sclerosis controls, all treatment-naive patients, had relapsing-remitting disease that was stable or active. TEMRA cells were FACS-enriched, while CD8+ and CD4+ T cells were negatively isolated.

This receptor was identified in a human donor with multiple sclerosis. V gene TRBV19 combines with J gene TRBJ2-5; TRBD2 matches 9 bases. The sequenced sample was CD4+ T cells from PBMCs. The DNA of the CDR3 is TGTGCCAGTAGTATAGTGGGGCGGGGGGGCCCAGAGACCCAGTACTTC. Protein sequence: CASSIVGRGGPETQYF.